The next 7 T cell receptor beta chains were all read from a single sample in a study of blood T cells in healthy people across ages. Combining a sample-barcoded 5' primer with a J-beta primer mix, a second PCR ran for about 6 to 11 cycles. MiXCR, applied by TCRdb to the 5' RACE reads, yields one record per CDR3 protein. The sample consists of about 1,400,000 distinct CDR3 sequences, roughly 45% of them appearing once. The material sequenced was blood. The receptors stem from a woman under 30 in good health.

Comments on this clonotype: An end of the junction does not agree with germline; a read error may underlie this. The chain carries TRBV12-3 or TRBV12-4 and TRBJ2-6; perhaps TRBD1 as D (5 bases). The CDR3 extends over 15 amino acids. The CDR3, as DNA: TGTGCCAGCAGTTTGGGGCCTGCTGGGACCAACGTCCTGACTTTC. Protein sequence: CASSLGPAGTNVLTF.

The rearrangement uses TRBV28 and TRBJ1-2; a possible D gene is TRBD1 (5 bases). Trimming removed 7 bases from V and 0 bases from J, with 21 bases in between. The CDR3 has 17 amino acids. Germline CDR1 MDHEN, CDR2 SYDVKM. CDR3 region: CASNEAGVDITNYGYTF. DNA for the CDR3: TGTGCCAGCAACGAGGCGGGGGTGGACATAACTAACTATGGCTACACCTTC.

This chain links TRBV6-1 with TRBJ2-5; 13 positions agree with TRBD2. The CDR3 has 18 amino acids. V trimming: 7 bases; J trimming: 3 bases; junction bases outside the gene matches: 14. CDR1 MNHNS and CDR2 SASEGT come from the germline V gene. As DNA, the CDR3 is TGTGCCAGCAATACCAACGGACTAGCGGGAGTATTAAAAGAGACCCAGTACTTC. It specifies CASNTNGLAGVLKETQYF.

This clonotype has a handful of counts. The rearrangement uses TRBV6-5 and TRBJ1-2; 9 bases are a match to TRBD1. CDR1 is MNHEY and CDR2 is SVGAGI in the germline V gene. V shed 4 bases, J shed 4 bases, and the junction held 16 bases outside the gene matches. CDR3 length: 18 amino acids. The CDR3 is CASSLMSVATGGSYGYTF. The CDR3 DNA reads TGTGCCAGCAGTTTAATGTCCGTCGCCACAGGGGGCTCCTATGGCTACACCTTC.

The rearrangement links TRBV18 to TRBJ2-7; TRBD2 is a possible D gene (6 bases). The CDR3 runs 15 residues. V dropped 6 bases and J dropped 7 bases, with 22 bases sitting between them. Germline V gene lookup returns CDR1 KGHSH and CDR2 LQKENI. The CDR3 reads CASSRDWGEYNEQYF. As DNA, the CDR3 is TGTGCCAGCTCCCGGGATTGGGGGGAGTACAATGAGCAGTACTTC.

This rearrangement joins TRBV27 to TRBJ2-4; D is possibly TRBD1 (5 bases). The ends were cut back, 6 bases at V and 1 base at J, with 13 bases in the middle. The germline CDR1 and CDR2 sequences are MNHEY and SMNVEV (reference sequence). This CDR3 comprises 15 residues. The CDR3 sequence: CASSHGSGAKNIQYF. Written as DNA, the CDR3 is TGTGCCAGCAGCCACGGGTCAGGGGCCAAAAACATTCAGTACTTC.

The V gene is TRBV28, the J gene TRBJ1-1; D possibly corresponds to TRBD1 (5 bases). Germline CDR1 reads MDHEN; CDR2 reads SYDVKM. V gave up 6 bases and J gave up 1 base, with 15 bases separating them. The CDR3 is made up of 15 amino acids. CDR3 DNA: TGTGCCAGCAGCCAAGCACCGGGGGAGAACACTGAAGCTTTCTTT. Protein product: CASSQAPGENTEAFF.